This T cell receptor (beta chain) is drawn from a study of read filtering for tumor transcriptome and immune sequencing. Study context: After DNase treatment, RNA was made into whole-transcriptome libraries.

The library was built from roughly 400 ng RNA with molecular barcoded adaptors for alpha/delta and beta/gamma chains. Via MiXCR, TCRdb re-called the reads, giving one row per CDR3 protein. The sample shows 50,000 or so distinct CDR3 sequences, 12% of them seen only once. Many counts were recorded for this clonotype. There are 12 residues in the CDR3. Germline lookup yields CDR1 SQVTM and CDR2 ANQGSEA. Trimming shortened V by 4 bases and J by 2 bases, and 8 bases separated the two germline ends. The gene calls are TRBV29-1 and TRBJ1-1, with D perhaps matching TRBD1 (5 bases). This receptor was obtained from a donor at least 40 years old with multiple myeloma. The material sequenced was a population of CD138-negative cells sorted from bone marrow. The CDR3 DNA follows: TGCAGCGTTGTTAGGGGTAACACTGAAGCTTTCTTT. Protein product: CSVVRGNTEAFF.